This TCR beta chain was obtained from a study of tumor-infiltrating lymphocytes in oesophageal squamous cell carcinoma. Germline V gene lookup returns CDR1 SGHTA and CDR2 FQGTGA. The length of the CDR3 is 13 residues. V was cut by 2 bases and J by 3 bases, with 4 bases left in between. One entry per CDR3 protein, called by TCRdb with MiXCR from the PCR reads. Of 20,000 or so distinct CDR3 sequences in the sample, roughly 40% were seen once. By share of the sample, this clonotype is medium-sized (0.01 to 0.1%). Sample: esophageal tumor tissue. This chain uses TRBV7-3 with TRBJ2-2; D remains unclear. This sequence originates from a male donor with esophageal squamous cell carcinoma. For the CDR3, the DNA is TGTGCCAGCAGCTTAGGGTACACCGGGGAGCTGTTTTTT. It specifies CASSLGYTGELFF.